Shown below are 15 T cell receptor beta chains from a single sample sequenced in a study of blood T cell repertoires in COVID-19. Sequencing was performed with immunoSEQ multiplex PCR; in TCRdb, only in-frame clones are kept and a portion is missing. The data show roughly 93,000 clones, 81% seen once. The specimen sequenced was peripheral blood. These receptors were obtained from a woman older than 75 with acute or convalescent COVID-19.

The chain joins TRBV2 to TRBJ2-3, with 10 positions matching TRBD2. Trimming removed 4 bases from V and 5 bases from J; junction bases left unmatched: 3. The CDR3 runs to 14 residues. Germline CDR1 reads SNHLY; CDR2 reads FYNNEI. CDR3 in DNA: TGTGCCAGCAGTGGGACTAGCGGAAAAGATACGCAGTATTTT. Encoded protein: CASSGTSGKDTQYF. Looking up the rest from reference TRBV2 and TRBJ2-3 gives the full variable domain: EPEVTQTPSHQVTQMGQEVILRCVPISNHLYFYWYRQILGQKVEFLVSFYNNEISEKSEIFDDQFSVERPDGSNFTLKIRSTKLEDSAMYFCASSGTSGKDTQYFGPGTRLTVL.

The rearrangement links TRBV19 to TRBJ2-5, with D perhaps matching TRBD1 (6 bases). V lost 4 bases and J lost 2, with 11 bases in between. The CDR3 has 14 amino acids. The germline CDR1 and CDR2 sequences are LNHDA and SQIVND (reference sequence). This chain's CDR3 is CASSTGVSQETQYF. DNA of the CDR3: TGTGCCAGTAGTACAGGGGTTTCACAAGAGACCCAGTACTTC.

This chain links TRBV6-2 or TRBV6-3 with TRBJ1-2, with D hard to call. Germline V lookup: CDR1 MNHEY, CDR2 SVGEGT. Trimming removed 3 bases at V and 6 bases at J, with 14 bases between. The CDR3 is 14 amino acids. The CDR3: CASSYDLGSNGYTF. CDR3 sequence (DNA): TGTGCCAGCAGTTATGATCTGGGTAGCAATGGCTACACCTTC.

The chain uses TRBV18 and TRBJ1-1; possible D gene TRBD1, 5 bases. Looked up from germline, CDR1 is KGHSH and CDR2 is LQKENI. This CDR3 has 13 residues. The V end lost 3 bases, the J end lost 7 bases, and 12 bases lay between the germline ends. CDR3 sequence (DNA): TGTGCCAGCTCACCTCAGGGCAAAGGTGAAGCTTTCTTT. Translated, it gives CASSPQGKGEAFF.

The chain couples TRBV19 to TRBJ2-7; the D is unclear. This CDR3 has 11 residues. Deletions cut 8 bases from V and 1 base from J, with 6 bases between. The germline V gene encodes CDR1 LNHDA and CDR2 SQIVND (reference sequence). The CDR3 loop is CASSGSYEQYF. CDR3 DNA sequence: TGTGCCAGTTCAGGTTCCTACGAGCAGTACTTC.

In DNA, the CDR3 is TGTGCCAGCAGCTTAGTTTGGGGGGAGGAAGCTTTCTTT. It codes for CASSLVWGEEAFF. The chain recombines TRBV7-2 with TRBJ1-1; possibly TRBD1 for D (5 bases). This CDR3 is built from 13 residues. Germline V lookup: CDR1 SGHTA, CDR2 FQGNSA. V was clipped by 1 base and J by 8 bases, with 11 bases between them.

The chain uses TRBV7-2 and TRBJ1-1; 8 bases match TRBD1. The J segment lost 4 bases and the V segment lost 5 bases, leaving 9 bases of the junction unmatched. The CDR3 spans 15 residues. Germline assignment: CDR1 SGHTA and CDR2 FQGNSA. CDR3 nucleotides: TGTGCCAGCAGCCCCCGGACAGGGTGGGGCACTGAAGCTTTCTTT. Its translation is CASSPRTGWGTEAFF.

The rearrangement uses TRBV18 and TRBJ2-5; tentative D call: TRBD2 (6 bases). The CDR3 spans 15 residues. Trimming cost V 4 bases and J 2 bases, with 14 bases left between them. The germline gives CDR1 KGHSH, CDR2 LQKENI. CDR3 sequence reads: CASSLHRDSQETQYF. DNA for the CDR3: TGTGCCAGCTCACTACACCGGGACTCTCAAGAGACCCAGTACTTC.

The chain combines TRBV7-6 with TRBJ2-2; 12 bases fit TRBD2. This CDR3 is built from 17 residues. Germline loops: CDR1 SGHVS, CDR2 FNYEAQ. The V segment lost 5 bases and the J segment 0 bases; nucleotides outside the gene matches: 4. CDR3 residues: CASSPGLAGTNTGELFF. Written as DNA, the CDR3 is TGTGCCAGCAGCCCCGGACTAGCGGGAACGAACACCGGGGAGCTGTTTTTT.

The chain links TRBV2 to TRBJ1-1; no definite D call. V shed 5 bases and J shed 11 bases, with 12 bases lying between them. This CDR3 spans 11 amino acids. Germline V gives CDR1 SNHLY, CDR2 FYNNEI. The CDR3: CASSFRTGAFF. CDR3 nucleotides: TGTGCCAGCAGTTTTCGAACGGGGGCTTTCTTT.

This clone was counted a few times. The rearrangement links TRBV7-6 to TRBJ1-2, with D perhaps matching TRBD1 (5 bases). V shed 5 bases and J shed 1 base, with 8 bases lying between them. CDR1 and CDR2 (germline): SGHVS, FNYEAQ. The CDR3 runs to 13 residues. CDR3 sequence: CASSPDSNYGYTF. In DNA, the CDR3 is TGTGCCAGCAGCCCCGACAGTAACTATGGCTACACCTTC.

In this sample, this clone turned up once. The chain employs TRBV7-2 and TRBJ1-1; unclear D gene. In germline, CDR1 is SGHTA, CDR2 FQGNSA. The CDR3 extends over 15 amino acids. Trimming left V 5 bases short and J 4 bases short, with 17 bases between. The CDR3 here is CASSTQTFSGTEAFF. CDR3 coding DNA: TGTGCCAGCAGCACCCAGACATTCTCCGGCACTGAAGCTTTCTTT.

This chain joins TRBV5-1 and TRBJ1-1, with 9 bases lining up with TRBD1. Germline loops: CDR1 SGHRS, CDR2 YFSETQ. Unmatched junction bases numbered 8, after V lost 4 bases and J lost 4 bases. The CDR3 consists of 15 residues. The CDR3 DNA is TGCGCCAGCAGCCAGACCCCGACAGGGGGCACTGAAGCTTTCTTT. This gives the protein CASSQTPTGGTEAFF.

The gene calls are TRBV5-1 and TRBJ2-7; TRBD2 agrees at 7 bases. V was pared by 4 bases and J by 6 bases, with 16 bases of the junction left unmatched. The germline V gene encodes CDR1 SGHRS and CDR2 YFSETQ. The CDR3 has 16 amino acids. For the CDR3, the DNA is TGCGCCAGCAGCGGAGAGGGAGCGCAGCGGGGTGGCGAGCAGTACTTC. It is translated as CASSGEGAQRGGEQYF.

This chain links TRBV6-6 with TRBJ1-3; no definite D call. The CDR3 totals 12 residues. V was pared by 2 bases and J by 8 bases, with 7 bases between. Germline CDR1 is MNHNY and CDR2 is SVGAGI (reference sequence). CDR3 sequence: CASSYSRDTIYF. As DNA, the CDR3 is TGTGCCAGCAGTTACAGTCGAGACACCATATATTTT.